The subject of this entry is one T cell receptor (beta chain). Its specificity is not known. This sample was included in a study of CD8 T cells in ankylosing spondylitis. Study-level findings and limits: CD8+ cells made up the disease-linked clones, which were relatively rare in peripheral blood. In ankylosing spondylitis blood, a motif of seven to nine highly homologous TCR beta variants appeared characteristic.

Each CDR3 protein gets one entry after TCRdb re-called the 5' RACE reads with MiXCR. Among 350,000 or so distinct CDR3 sequences, around 7.6% were seen once, and the ten largest hold about 15%. Trimming removed 4 bases at V and 0 bases at J, with 15 bases between. The CDR3 has 16 residues. The germline V gene encodes CDR1 SGHDN and CDR2 FVKESK. V and J are TRBV14 and TRBJ1-1; possible D gene TRBD1, 6 bases. Sequenced sample: blood, either unsorted or a sorted T cell fraction (not recorded which). This clonotype originated in a male donor with ankylosing spondylitis. CDR3 nucleotides: TGTGCCAGCAGCCGGAGCGGACAGAGAATGAACACTGAAGCTTTCTTT. It encodes CASSRSGQRMNTEAFF.